This entry features one T cell receptor beta chain sequence. Its antigen is as yet unknown. Losses at the gene ends were 6 bases for V and 3 bases for J; bases not matched to a gene: 6. Germline V gives CDR1 SQVTM, CDR2 ANQGSEA. This CDR3 comprises 13 residues. Then a second PCR, running roughly 7 to 11 cycles, was carried out with a sample-barcoded 5' primer and a J-beta primer mix. Using its own MiXCR run on the 5' RACE reads, TCRdb lists one record per CDR3 protein. The sample has about 1.7 million distinct CDR3 sequences, 28% seen once. This sample is drawn from a study of blood T cells in healthy people across ages. In the study overall: About one barcoded beta molecule per two T cells was the capture yield of template switching. Study outcomes and limitations: Higher naive T cell percentage went strongly together with higher TCR beta diversity. Getting older went along with TCR beta diversity per million T cells dropping roughly linearly.

This TCR came from a woman aged 25-40 years in good health. The chain has TRBV29-1 and TRBJ2-7; 9 nucleotides align to TRBD1. The source material was blood. The CDR3 here is CSVLDRGLYEQYF. CDR3 coding DNA: TGCAGCGTGCTGGACAGGGGACTCTACGAGCAGTACTTC.